Listed here are 16 T cell receptor beta chains from one sample, sequenced in a study of T cells in Graves' hyperthyroidism and ophthalmopathy. The source material, RNA transcripts, was used to amplify TCR beta CDR3 regions. TCR CDR3 underwent first-round RT-PCR with the HTBI primer set. TCRdb re-called the multiplex PCR reads through MiXCR, storing one row per CDR3 protein. The table records roughly 570,000 distinct CDR3 sequences, roughly 46% of them present only once. Sequences were obtained from peripheral blood or thyroid tissue (not recorded which). These receptors all stem from an adult woman with Graves' disease, either hyperthyroidism or ophthalmopathy (not recorded which).

The V gene is TRBV20-1, the J gene TRBJ1-2, with D unclear. CDR1 is DFQATT and CDR2 is SNEGSKA in the germline V gene (reference sequence). Trimming pared 2 bases from V and 12 bases from J, leaving 19 bases between. The CDR3 loop spans 13 amino acids. The CDR3 DNA sequence: TGCAGTGCTAGAACGGTTAGAAACTCTGGAAACACCTTC. The encoded protein is CSARTVRNSGNTF.

The gene calls are TRBV2 and TRBJ1-4, with unresolved D. Germline-derived CDR1 and CDR2 are SNHLY and FYNNEI. The V and J ends lost 7 bases and 0 bases respectively, with 9 bases between them. CDR3 length: 14 residues. In nucleotides, the CDR3 is TGTGCCAGCACACCCGGGACAACTAATGAAAAACTGTTTTTT. Translated: CASTPGTTNEKLFF. The entire variable domain, with the rest obtained from reference TRBV2 and TRBJ1-4, is as follows: EPEVTQTPSHQVTQMGQEVILRCVPISNHLYFYWYRQILGQKVEFLVSFYNNEISEKSEIFDDQFSVERPDGSNFTLKIRSTKLEDSAMYFCASTPGTTNEKLFFGSGTQLSVL.

This clonotype has a count of ten or more. The chain combines TRBV12-3 or TRBV12-4 with TRBJ1-2; no firm D call. With 6 bases removed from V and 0 bases from J, the gap between germline ends came to 11 bases. The CDR3 runs 14 residues. CDR3 sequence reads: CASRISGANYGYTF. The CDR3 DNA reads as TGTGCCAGCAGGATCTCTGGTGCTAACTATGGCTACACCTTC.

This chain connects TRBV10-3 to TRBJ1-1, with TRBD1 matching over 7 bases. V trimming: 0 bases; J trimming: 3 bases; junction bases outside the gene matches: 7. This CDR3 comprises 16 residues. Germline assignment: CDR1 ENHRY and CDR2 SYGVKD. Here the CDR3 reads CAISESVDRVYTEAFF. The CDR3, as DNA: TGTGCCATCAGTGAGTCTGTAGACAGGGTGTACACTGAAGCTTTCTTT.

The CDR3 sequence: CASRDFNTGELFF. The CDR3 nucleotides read TGTGCCAGCAGAGACTTTAACACCGGGGAGCTGTTTTTT. This chain uses TRBV2 with TRBJ2-2; no clear D. The CDR3 loop spans 13 amino acids. Between the trimmed V and J ends, which lost 6 bases and 2 bases, there was a span of 7 bases. Germline CDR1 is SNHLY and CDR2 is FYNNEI.

This clonotype was counted ten times or more. The rearrangement joins TRBV30 to TRBJ1-2; D is unclear. V lost 2 bases, J lost 4 bases, and 8 bases lay in between. Germline V lookup: CDR1 GTSNPN, CDR2 SVGIG (reference sequence). This CDR3 region has 12 residues. The CDR3, as DNA: TGTGCCTGGAGTCCGGACTCCTATGGCTACACCTTC. This gives the protein CAWSPDSYGYTF.

This clonotype has at least ten counts. An end of the junction does not agree with germline; a read error may underlie this. The chain's CDR3 is CASYMKPGTPTF. CDR3 sequence (DNA): TGTGCCAGCTACATGAAACCGGGAACCCCAACTTTC. The chain uses TRBV7-9 and TRBJ2-5; tentative D call: TRBD2 (5 bases). In germline, CDR1 is SEHNR, CDR2 FQNEAQ (reference sequence). The CDR3 has 12 amino acids.

The rearrangement links TRBV14 to TRBJ1-3; maybe TRBD1 (6 bases). The length of the CDR3 is 15 residues. The V gene's germline CDR1 is SGHDN and CDR2 FVKESK. V lost 4 bases to trimming and J lost 8 bases, with 18 bases between them. The CDR3 sequence: CASSPGQSYGYTIYF. The CDR3 DNA reads TGTGCCAGCAGCCCGGGACAATCCTATGGCTACACCATATATTTT.

The chain combines TRBV5-1 with TRBJ1-1; possible D gene TRBD1, 6 bases. V was pared by 0 bases and J by 4 bases, with 13 bases between. This CDR3 comprises 15 residues. Germline CDR1 is SGHRS and CDR2 is YFSETQ. The CDR3 bases are TGCGCCAGCAGCTTGGACGCTGAGGGGGGCACTGAAGCTTTCTTT. This translates into CASSLDAEGGTEAFF.

The V gene is TRBV20-1, the J gene TRBJ1-2, with D perhaps matching TRBD1 (5 bases). Trimming stripped 5 bases from V and 6 bases from J, with 10 bases between. There are 11 residues in the CDR3. CDR1 and CDR2 from the germline V gene are DFQATT and SNEGSKA (reference sequence). CDR3 in amino acids: CSAPGPNGYTF. CDR3 coding DNA: TGCAGTGCTCCGGGGCCAAATGGCTACACCTTC.

The rearrangement uses TRBV5-1 and TRBJ2-5, with D possibly being TRBD1 (6 bases). The CDR3 runs 14 residues. Germline CDR1 is SGHRS and CDR2 is YFSETQ. V was trimmed by 3 bases and J by 5 bases, leaving 14 bases between them. The CDR3 sequence: CASSWVGDMETQYF. The CDR3 DNA reads TGCGCCAGCAGCTGGGTGGGGGACATGGAGACCCAGTACTTC.

The chain employs TRBV20-1 and TRBJ1-2, with D possibly TRBD1 on 6 matching bases. CDR3 length: 12 amino acids. The V gene's germline CDR1 is DFQATT and CDR2 SNEGSKA (reference sequence). V gave up 6 bases and J gave up 12 bases, with 20 bases separating them. In nucleotides, the CDR3 is TGCAGTGCCTCCCCAGGGGCCTCTGGAAACACCTTC. Amino acid sequence: CSASPGASGNTF.

For this clonotype: At one boundary the junction diverges from the germline segment, which might be a read error. The chain's CDR3 is CASSELHGTGELFF. CDR3 DNA sequence: TGCGCCAGCAGTGAGCTTCACGGCACCGGGGAGCTGTTTTTT. V and J are TRBV7-9 and TRBJ2-2; D ambiguous. This CDR3 has 14 residues. Germline values: CDR1 SEHNR, CDR2 FQNEAQ (reference sequence).

This clonotype was detected only a few times. The chain combines TRBV28 with TRBJ1-4; D is undetermined. The V end lost 4 bases, the J end lost 3 bases, and 15 bases lay between the germline ends. This CDR3 has 16 residues. CDR1 and CDR2 from the germline V gene are MDHEN and SYDVKM. Here the CDR3 DNA reads TGTGCCAGCAGTTCTGAGGGTAGCTTAGCTAATGAAAAACTGTTTTTT. It specifies CASSSEGSLANEKLFF.

This chain links TRBV2 with TRBJ2-2; weak D call: TRBD2 (6 bases). Germline CDR1 and CDR2: SNHLY and FYNNEI. V lost 8 bases, J lost 6 bases, and 10 bases lay in between. CDR3 size: 12 residues. Here the CDR3 reads CASQGGAGELFF. CDR3 in DNA: TGTGCCAGCCAGGGAGGAGCCGGGGAGCTGTTTTTT.

The rearrangement links TRBV9 to TRBJ1-2; TRBD1 matches 7 bases. The germline V gene has CDR1 SGDLS and CDR2 YYNGEE. The CDR3 is 15 amino acids. With V trimmed by 4 bases and J by 6 bases, 12 bases remained unmatched. The CDR3 spells CASSSRTGTLDGYTF. CDR3 coding DNA: TGTGCCAGCAGCTCGCGGACAGGAACTCTTGATGGCTACACCTTC.